This T cell receptor (beta chain) stems from a study of T cells in localized non-small cell lung cancer. General observations from the study: Heterogeneity within the tumor remains possible, as just one region underwent sequencing. Adjacent lung exhibited a median of approximately 50 among the 100 most abundant tumor clones.

In its sample, this clone was seen once. The target antigen is unknown. Profiled with immunoSEQ multiplex PCR; TCRdb holds only in-frame clones, not every one. This table has roughly 16,000 clones, roughly 85% appearing once. V was cut by 4 bases and J by 1 base, with 16 bases left in between. Germline V gene sequence: CDR1 SQVTM, CDR2 ANQGSEA. CDR3 length equals 15 residues. The sequence was collected from a woman aged 40 to 75 with stage I lung adenocarcinoma. Sequencing used peripheral blood, obtained before any cancer treatment. The rearrangement links TRBV29-1 to TRBJ1-2; TRBD1 might be the D (5 bases). This CDR3 reads CSVVWRGAFNYGYTF. CDR3 nucleotides: TGCAGCGTTGTATGGAGGGGAGCCTTTAACTATGGCTACACCTTC.